This T cell receptor beta chain was captured by sequencing in a study of cytomegalovirus exposure and HLA in healthy donors (dated by TCRdb to the late 2010s). Background for the entire study: An earlier analysis of 550 to 700 of the donors reported 250 to 350 Gb of sequence data and approximately 110 million unique TCR beta sequences from roughly 180 million T cells. The genetic ancestry cluster associated with self-reported Caucasian donors included approximately 85% of the approximately 410 genotyped donors. Along with the approximately 600-subject first cohort, a separate validation cohort of over a hundred different subjects was used. The study used immunosequencing to profile the T cell repertoires of about 670 subjects and linked those repertoires to cytomegalovirus serostatus. In a later analysis, previously published TCR beta repertoires from some 640 donors were re-analyzed and high-resolution HLA genotyping was added so that TCR occurrence patterns could be studied. The later analysis used no new phenotypic data to find candidate immune exposures, relying instead on TCR beta sequences and their occurrence across donors. Donor age, sex, ethnicity and CMV serostatus were compiled together with the repertoire data. Because of strong linkage in the cohort, roughly five DR-DQ haplotypes were treated as single units for association and clustering. Typing coverage varied by locus: about 620-630 donors for A, B, C, DRB1 and DQB1; roughly 510 for DQA1; approximately 570 for DPA1; roughly 470 for DPB1. In a later genetic analysis, genome-wide SNP genotypes for about 55% of the roughly 700 donors were used, and that subset was treated as a discovery cohort. An early release that covered 500 to 800 HLA-typed donors contained around 330 gigabases of sequencing data and 75 million to 100 million unique TCR sequences. All discovery cohort repertoires had been generated using a single sequencing platform. To predict cytomegalovirus infection status, the study combined high-throughput TCR immunosequencing, statistical association of individual TCRs with disease status, and machine learning. HLA typing included class I and class II loci at four-digit resolution. An earlier analysis of several hundred of the donors applied high-throughput TCR beta sequencing to assess whether each TCR beta V gene segment acted as functional or pseudogenic. The aim of the study was to test whether cataloging public T cell receptors could identify signatures of past pathogen exposure. Among 398 genotyped donors of the cohort, an average of around 240,000 unique TCR beta nucleotide sequences were sequenced per donor, roughly 20% of them non-productive.

The cohort consisted of hundreds of healthy bone marrow donors. At the time of sampling, all cohort members were nominally healthy, though unrecorded immune exposures were likely present. The donor was CMV seropositive and belonged to the group of 250 to 300 seropositive cohort members. A peripheral blood sample was collected from each donor, and TCR beta sequencing was performed on peripheral blood mononuclear cells. The Qiagen DNeasy Blood Extraction Kit was used to extract genomic DNA from the blood cell samples. Library preparation employed the immunoSEQ multiplex PCR assay. For the multiplex PCR, a mixture combining 60 forward primers for TCR Vbeta segments and 13 reverse primers for TCR Jbeta segments was used. The CDR3 region of rearranged TCR beta genes was amplified from genomic DNA with a multiplex PCR assay. Amplified TCR beta libraries were sequenced as 87-base-pair reads on the Illumina HiSeq System. Turning to the authors' computational methods: In a later analysis, some 80 million unique TCR beta chains were counted across the 650 to 700 repertoires, and roughly 9.9 million of these chains were shared by at least two donors. To remove PCR and sequencing errors, raw reads were error-corrected and collapsed into unique sequences using a nearest-neighbor algorithm that merged closely related sequences. Alignment of CDR3 sequences to IMGT reference sequences was used to assign V, D and J gene segments. Each retained sequence needed at least a six-nucleotide match to both a V gene segment and a J gene segment. A rearrangement was called productive if the CDR3 had no stop codons and remained in frame with V and J, and every other rearrangement was called non-productive. Following IMGT convention, CDR3 was defined as the stretch from the second conserved V-encoded cysteine up to the conserved J-encoded phenylalanine. The earlier analysis of about 560 of the donors excluded any sequence lacking an unambiguous match to a single V gene segment. In an earlier analysis of approximately 500 of the donors, a V segment was called functional when productive rearrangements were above 56.7%, and segregating when the standard deviation between donors exceeded 5%. To diagnose cytomegalovirus status from the catalog of TCR beta chain sequences, a statistical classification framework was built. In a later analysis, V and J genes were assigned by comparing TCR nucleotide sequences against IMGT/GENE-DB human TR gene sequences. In a later analysis, CDR3 sequences and most-parsimonious VDJ recombination scenarios were assigned using the TCRdist pipeline. In a later analysis, each TCR beta chain was defined by its CDR3 amino acid sequence together with its V-gene family, and reads lacking a unique V-gene family were excluded. A later analysis removed 592 highly shared, low-generation-probability nucleotide sequences to deal with suspected cross-contamination and a sequencing artifact. In a later analysis, a clonal expansion index for each public chain was calculated from normalized within-repertoire ranks of inferred template counts. In a later analysis, generation probabilities were computed with a VDJ recombination model fitted to out-of-frame rearrangements, and the resulting probabilities were checked against IGoR. In a later analysis, TCR-TCR, TCR-HLA and TCR-CMV co-occurrence was scored with hypergeometric tests, and a repertoire-size bias correction was applied to TCR pairs. To estimate false discovery rates, a later analysis permuted the HLA or CMV assignments 20 times. In a later analysis, co-occurring TCRs were grouped with DBSCAN, and TCRdist sequence similarity was added when clustering was performed within HLA-allele-positive subsets. For co-occurrence clustering, repertoires with fewer than 30,000 or more than 120,000 public chains were excluded, along with several repertoires with anomalous nucleotide sharing. Entries here come from immuneACCESS through TCRdb and include only in-frame sequences with V and J called. Some clones fail to appear in such tables; in the studies checked, an unresolved V gene covers under half of the shortfall, and the cause of the remainder is unknown. V and J calls and clone size are copied from that table; D and trimming were computed from the DNA. This sample is represented by some 120,000 clones; around 70% of them were singletons. The ten largest clones add up to 1.5% to 2% of the sample.

From a lookup of the germline V gene, CDR1 and CDR2 are MDHEN and SYDVKM. Its CDR3 holds 15 amino acids, cysteine through phenylalanine. Just CDR3 DNA is preserved here, 45 bases in frame from base 1. V is shortened by 3 bases, J by 2 bases, and the region joining them spans 11 bases. Beyond this particular receptor, the publication reports: Most TCR sequences were observed very rarely across donors, whereas some public TCRs were present in many individuals. In an earlier analysis of 587 of the donors, most TCR beta V segments were observed in productive rearrangements about 87% or about 30% of the time, broadly matching IMGT annotations. A further reported finding was that TCR beta sequences accurately predicted the HLA-A and HLA-B alleles for most subjects in the first cohort. A later analysis reported that several top co-occurrence clusters appeared linked to parvovirus B19, influenza, CMV and Epstein-Barr virus. Immune exposure information for the cohort was limited to CMV serostatus. In a later analysis, TCR association rates were found to vary across HLA loci, with the most associated TCRs seen for DRB1 alleles and the fewest for HLA-C alleles. Because counts were too low, seventeen rarely observed V segments, including chromosome 9 orphons, were left out of the earlier analysis of about 500 of the donors. In vitro tests confirmed that a few of the cytomegalovirus-associated TCR beta chains recognize cytomegalovirus antigens. According to a later genetic analysis, donors in an Asian-associated ancestry cluster had fewer N-insertions in productive TCRs than the roughly 660-donor mean. Sequencing depth was assumed to be roughly uniform across donors in the presence/absence analyses, though that assumption may not hold. When HLA alleles, especially DR and DQ, strongly co-occurred, attributing TCR associations to individual alleles was difficult. At a false discovery rate of 0.05, a later analysis linked about 16,000 TCR beta sequences to specific HLA alleles. Correlated functional status among segregating V segments might reflect linkage disequilibrium, but an unknown experimental factor could not be ruled out. Some IMGT-functional V segments, including TRBV6-2 and TRBV6-3, could not be told apart with the 87-base-pair reads, so those segments were excluded. The study gave a list of 150 to 200 TCR beta chains associated with cytomegalovirus. According to a later analysis, most CMV-associated TCR beta chains appeared to be HLA-restricted, and the HLA associations seemed to be driven largely by CMV exposure. A later analysis found that HLA-associated TCR beta chains were more clonally expanded and had lower generation probabilities than equally common non-associated chains. The authors suggested that the approach could potentially be generalized to other disease states and immunological phenotypes. In both the original and validation cohorts, the classifier was reported to diagnose cytomegalovirus status with high specificity and sensitivity. Because HLA typing was missing for some donors at each locus, association tests included only the typed subset. A later genetic analysis associated a missense DCLRE1C variant with V-gene and J-gene trimming of TCR beta chains, and an independent cohort replicated the association. A cluster of highly shared sequence variants was judged likely to represent a technical artifact of the sequencing pipeline. The cohort was sequenced for TCR beta chains only, and without alpha or paired-chain data the features that could be detected were limited.

With respect to this clone: Its cognate antigen has yet to be identified. The input lacks base qualities; no much larger clone sits a single base away.

Recombination joined TRBV28 with TRBJ1-5; perhaps TRBD1 is the D gene, with 6 bases matching. Sequenced: PBMCs. This clonotype was obtained from a man aged 25-40 years in good health and CMV-seropositive. The CDR3 reads as follows: CASSFGGLGNQPQHF. In nucleotides, the sequence is TGTGCCAGCAGTTTCGGGGGGCTTGGCAATCAGCCCCAGCATTTT.